This T cell receptor beta chain was observed in a study of kidney transplant recipient with SARS-CoV-2 infection. This clonotype was found many times. TCRdb passed the reads through MiXCR, listing each CDR3 protein once. The table has 200,000 to 300,000 distinct CDR3 sequences, about 28% seen once. In germline, CDR1 is LNHDA, CDR2 SQIVND (reference sequence). The CDR3 loop spans 12 amino acids. Trimming at V came to 10 bases and at J to 5 bases, leaving 7 bases not matched to a gene. This chain connects TRBV19 to TRBJ2-5; 7 bases match TRBD1. The source was a blood sample, collected at baseline and around day 110 from a kidney transplant recipient. This TCR was sampled from a male patient in his thirties who had COVID-19 and was a kidney transplant recipient. Some T cells may have originated in the graft donor. The CDR3 spells CATSRGQETQYF. DNA for the CDR3: TGTGCCACCTCAAGGGGGCAGGAGACCCAGTACTTC.